The subject of this entry is one T cell receptor (beta chain). Its antigen remains unidentified. TCRdb's copy holds only in-frame clones and misses some; the assay was immunoSEQ multiplex PCR. The sample consists of 70,000 to 95,000 clones, 75% to 90% of them appearing once. The sample is drawn from a study of T cell responses to AZD1222 COVID-19 vaccine. Study-level results: Elevations in Spike-specific TCR breadth and depth followed administration of two AZD1222 doses. Unmutated regions of variants are reportedly targeted by nearly half of spike-specific TCRs.

Germline lookup yields CDR1 PRHDT and CDR2 FYEKMQ (reference sequence). This CDR3 has 15 residues. The J segment lost 3 bases and the V segment lost 5 bases, leaving 8 bases of the junction unmatched. The sample in question was peripheral blood, obtained 28 days after the second AZD1222 dose. This receptor was identified in an adult who received the AZD1222 COVID-19 vaccine. The chain joins TRBV13 to TRBJ1-1; 8 positions agree with TRBD1. DNA of the CDR3: TGTGCCAGCAGCCCGCAGGACAGGGTATACACTGAAGCTTTCTTT. This translates into CASSPQDRVYTEAFF.